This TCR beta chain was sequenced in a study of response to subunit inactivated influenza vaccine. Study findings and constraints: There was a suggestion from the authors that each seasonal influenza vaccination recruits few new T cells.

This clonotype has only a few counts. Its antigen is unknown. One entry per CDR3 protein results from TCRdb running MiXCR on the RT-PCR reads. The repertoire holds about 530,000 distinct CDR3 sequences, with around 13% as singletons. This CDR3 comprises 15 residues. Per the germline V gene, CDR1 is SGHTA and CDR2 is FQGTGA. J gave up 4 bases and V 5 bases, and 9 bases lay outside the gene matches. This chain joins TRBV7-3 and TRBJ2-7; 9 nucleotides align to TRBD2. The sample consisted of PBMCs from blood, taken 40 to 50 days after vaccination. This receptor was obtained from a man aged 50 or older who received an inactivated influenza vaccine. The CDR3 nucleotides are TGTGCCAGCAGCCCCCTACTAGCGGGCAATTACGAGCAGTACTTC. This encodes CASSPLLAGNYEQYF.